This TCR beta chain comes out of a study of human T cells and chemical hapten exposure. Time point reported: pre-sensitization, week 0. The treatment: therapeutic diphenylcyclopropenone sensitization with weekly scalp DPC. Blood collection took place prior to placing each patch test. Deletions cut 10 bases from V and 9 bases from J, with 13 bases between. This CDR3 region has 12 residues. CDR1 is MNHNS, CDR2 SASEGT, per germline. This clonotype was seen ten or more times. TCRdb passed the RACE reads through MiXCR, listing each CDR3 protein once. This sample carries about 46,000 distinct CDR3 sequences, about 9% of them seen once, and the ten largest clones take about 14%.

The receptor was derived from a woman aged 40 to 50 with alopecia areata. Some clones in this sample may be carry-over from other donors' samples. The sample in question was whole blood, obtained in connection with sensitization to the hapten diphenylcyclopropenone (DPC). The rearrangement links TRBV6-1 to TRBJ1-6; D not certain. As DNA, the CDR3 is TGTGCCACCACCTCGTACGTTTCACCCCTCCACTTT. This sequence encodes CATTSYVSPLHF.